The clone carrying this TCR beta chain is a singleton in its sample. V dropped 3 bases and J dropped 7; count of bases not matched to a gene: 5. Germline CDR1 is SGHRS and CDR2 is YFSETQ. This CDR3 has 15 amino acids. The record originates from a study of blood T cell repertoires in COVID-19. Across the whole study: COVID-19 samples from acute and convalescent phases originated in the United States, Italy and Spain. Sample material is recorded as cDNA or gDNA derived from T cells, B-cell-depleted T cells, or PBMCs.

Original data processing: The authors estimated nucleated cell counts from reference gene primer amplification. The repertoire was sequenced with immunoSEQ multiplex PCR; TCRdb's copy has only in-frame clones and lacks some. V, J and clone size are taken as reported in that table, and D and trimming were inferred from the DNA itself. The sample lists 80,000 or so clones, around 80% occurring once. Sequencing was carried out using peripheral blood. The chain employs TRBV5-1 and TRBJ2-1; 12 bases are shared with TRBD1. The TCR comes from a man older than 75 with acute or convalescent COVID-19. In DNA form, the CDR3 reads TGCGCCAGCAGCTCGGGACAGGGGGCCCAAAATGAGCAGTTCTTC. It is translated as CASSSGQGAQNEQFF.